This TCR beta chain was found in a study of blood T cells in healthy people across ages. Extractions gave at least 5 micrograms of total RNA per sample. The use of a sample-barcoded 5' primer and a J-beta primer mix characterized a second PCR of about 6 to 12 cycles. From the 5' RACE reads, TCRdb called clonotypes with MiXCR, one entry per CDR3 protein. The sample carries 900,000 to 950,000 distinct CDR3 sequences, roughly 29% recorded once. Germline V gene data show CDR1 as SEHNR and CDR2 as FQNEAQ (reference sequence). This CDR3 region has 16 residues. Notes on this clonotype: Germline is not matched at one junction end, which may reflect a read error.

The sample was also linked to a second study, of T cells of mothers and their children. That source notes: Related mother and child pairs showed slightly greater overlap (not significant) than unrelated pairs did.

The clonotype was recovered from a woman in her thirties or forties in good health. The V call is TRBV7-9, the J call TRBJ2-7; possible D gene TRBD2, 5 bases. The sample consisted of blood. The CDR3 spells CACSQLRTFQTYEQYF. CDR3 DNA: TGTGCCTGCAGCCAGTTGAGGACTTTCCAGACCTACGAGCAGTACTTC.